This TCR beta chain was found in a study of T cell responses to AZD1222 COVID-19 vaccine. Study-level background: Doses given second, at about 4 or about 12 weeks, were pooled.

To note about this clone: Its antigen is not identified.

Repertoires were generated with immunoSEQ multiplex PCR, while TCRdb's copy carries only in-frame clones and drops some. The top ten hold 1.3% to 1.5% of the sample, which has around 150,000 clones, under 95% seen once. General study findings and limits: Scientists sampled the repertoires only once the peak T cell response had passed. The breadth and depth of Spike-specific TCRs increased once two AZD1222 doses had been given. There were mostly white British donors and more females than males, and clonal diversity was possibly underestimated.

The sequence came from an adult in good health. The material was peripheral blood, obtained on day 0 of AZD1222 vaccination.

This CDR3 is CASSYLSWGTYNEQFF. The CDR3 bases are TGTGCCAGCAGTTATCTCAGTTGGGGGACCTACAATGAGCAGTTCTTC. The V gene is TRBV6-5, the J gene TRBJ2-1, with D perhaps matching TRBD1 or TRBD2 (5 bases each). In germline, CDR1 is MNHEY, CDR2 SVGAGI. V was pared by 3 bases and J by 2 bases, with 14 bases between. CDR3 length: 16 amino acids.